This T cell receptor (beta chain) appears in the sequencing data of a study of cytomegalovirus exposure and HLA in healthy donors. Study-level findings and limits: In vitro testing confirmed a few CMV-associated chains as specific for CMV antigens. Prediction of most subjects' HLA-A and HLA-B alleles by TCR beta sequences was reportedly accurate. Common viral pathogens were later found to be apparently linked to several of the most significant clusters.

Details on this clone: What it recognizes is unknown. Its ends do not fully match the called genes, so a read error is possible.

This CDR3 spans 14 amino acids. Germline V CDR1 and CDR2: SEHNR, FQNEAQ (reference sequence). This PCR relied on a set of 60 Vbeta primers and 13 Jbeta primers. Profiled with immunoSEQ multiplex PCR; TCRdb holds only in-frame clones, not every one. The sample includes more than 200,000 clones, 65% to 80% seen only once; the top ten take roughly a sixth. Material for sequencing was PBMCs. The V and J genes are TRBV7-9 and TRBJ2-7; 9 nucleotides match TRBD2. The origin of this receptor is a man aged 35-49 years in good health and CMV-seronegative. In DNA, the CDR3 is TGTTCCAGCAGCTTAAGTAGCGGGAGTTCCGAGCAGTACTTC. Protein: CSSSLSSGSSEQYF.